This T cell receptor beta chain was retrieved from a study of CD8+ T cells in alopecia areata. Study information: Treatment comprised oral tofacitinib, 5 to 10 mg twice daily, in treated patients. Findings of the study overall: Scalp clonality, along with expanded CD8+ clones among the top 100, was significantly decreased by tofacitinib. Scalp repertoires also include resident alphabeta T cells from normal skin. Whether baseline CD8+ expansion is linked to response remains uncertain, given a single nonresponder.

Following extraction, RNA underwent reverse transcription to cDNA, which served as the sequencing template. The protocol was immunoSEQ multiplex PCR, while the TCRdb copy is restricted to in-frame clones and leaves out a portion. The table records roughly 180,000 clones, roughly three fifths of them present only once. CDR3 length: 13 residues. The V segment lost 5 bases and the J segment 5 bases; nucleotides outside the gene matches: 4. Germline V gives CDR1 LGHNT, CDR2 FRNRAP. This clone was counted only a few times. Its antigen remains unknown. Treatment: oral pan-JAK inhibitor, 5-10 mg twice daily. V gene TRBV12-5 combines with J gene TRBJ1-1; 8 nucleotides align to TRBD1. The input for sequencing was CD4+ T cells sorted from blood, taken at week 4, from a patient treated with tofacitinib. The receptor comes from a human donor with alopecia areata. CDR3 sequence (DNA): TGTGCTAGTGGTCCCAGGGGGCGGACTGAAGCTTTCTTT. Protein product: CASGPRGRTEAFF.